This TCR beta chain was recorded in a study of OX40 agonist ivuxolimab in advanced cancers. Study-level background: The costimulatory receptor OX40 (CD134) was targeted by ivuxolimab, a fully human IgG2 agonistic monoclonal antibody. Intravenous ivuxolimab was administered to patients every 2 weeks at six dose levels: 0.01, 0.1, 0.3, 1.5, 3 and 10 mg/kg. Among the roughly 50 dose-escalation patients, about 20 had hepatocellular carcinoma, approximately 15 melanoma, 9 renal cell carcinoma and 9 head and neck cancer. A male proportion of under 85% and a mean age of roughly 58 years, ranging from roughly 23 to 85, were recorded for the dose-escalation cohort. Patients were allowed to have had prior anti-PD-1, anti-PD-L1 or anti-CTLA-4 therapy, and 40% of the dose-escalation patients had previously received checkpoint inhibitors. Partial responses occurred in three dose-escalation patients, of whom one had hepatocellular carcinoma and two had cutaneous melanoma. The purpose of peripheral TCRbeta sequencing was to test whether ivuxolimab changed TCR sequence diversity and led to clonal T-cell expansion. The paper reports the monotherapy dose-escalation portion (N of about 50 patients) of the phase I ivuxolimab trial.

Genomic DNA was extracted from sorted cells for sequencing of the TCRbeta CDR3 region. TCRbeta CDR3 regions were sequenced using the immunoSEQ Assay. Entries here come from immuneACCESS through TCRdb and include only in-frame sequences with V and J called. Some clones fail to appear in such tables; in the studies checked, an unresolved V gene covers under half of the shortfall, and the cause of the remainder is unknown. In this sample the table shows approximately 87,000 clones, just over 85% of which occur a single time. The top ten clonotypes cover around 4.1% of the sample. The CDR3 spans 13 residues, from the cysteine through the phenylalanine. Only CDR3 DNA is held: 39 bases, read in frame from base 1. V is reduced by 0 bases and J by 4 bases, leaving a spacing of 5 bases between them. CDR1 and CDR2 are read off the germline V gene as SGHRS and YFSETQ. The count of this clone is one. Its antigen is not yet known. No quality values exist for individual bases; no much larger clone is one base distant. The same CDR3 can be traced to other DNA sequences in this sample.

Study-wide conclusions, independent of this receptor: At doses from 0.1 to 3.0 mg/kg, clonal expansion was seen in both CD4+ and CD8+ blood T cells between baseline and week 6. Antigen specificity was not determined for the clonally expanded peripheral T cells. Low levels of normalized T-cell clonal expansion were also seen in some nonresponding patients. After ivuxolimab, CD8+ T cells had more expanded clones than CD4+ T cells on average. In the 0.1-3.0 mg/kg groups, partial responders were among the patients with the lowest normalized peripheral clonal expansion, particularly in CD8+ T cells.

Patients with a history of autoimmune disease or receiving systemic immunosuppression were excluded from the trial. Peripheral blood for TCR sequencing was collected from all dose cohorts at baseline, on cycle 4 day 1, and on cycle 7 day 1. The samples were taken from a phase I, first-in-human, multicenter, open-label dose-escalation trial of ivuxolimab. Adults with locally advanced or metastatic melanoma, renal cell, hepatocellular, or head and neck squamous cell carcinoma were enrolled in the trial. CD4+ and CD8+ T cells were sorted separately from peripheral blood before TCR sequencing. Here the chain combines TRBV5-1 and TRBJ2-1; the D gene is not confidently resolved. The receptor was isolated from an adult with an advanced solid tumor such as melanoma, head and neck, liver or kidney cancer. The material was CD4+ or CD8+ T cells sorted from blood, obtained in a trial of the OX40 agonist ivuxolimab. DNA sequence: TGCGCCAGCAGCTTGGGTGGATACAATGAGCAGTTCTTC. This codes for CASSLGGYNEQFF.